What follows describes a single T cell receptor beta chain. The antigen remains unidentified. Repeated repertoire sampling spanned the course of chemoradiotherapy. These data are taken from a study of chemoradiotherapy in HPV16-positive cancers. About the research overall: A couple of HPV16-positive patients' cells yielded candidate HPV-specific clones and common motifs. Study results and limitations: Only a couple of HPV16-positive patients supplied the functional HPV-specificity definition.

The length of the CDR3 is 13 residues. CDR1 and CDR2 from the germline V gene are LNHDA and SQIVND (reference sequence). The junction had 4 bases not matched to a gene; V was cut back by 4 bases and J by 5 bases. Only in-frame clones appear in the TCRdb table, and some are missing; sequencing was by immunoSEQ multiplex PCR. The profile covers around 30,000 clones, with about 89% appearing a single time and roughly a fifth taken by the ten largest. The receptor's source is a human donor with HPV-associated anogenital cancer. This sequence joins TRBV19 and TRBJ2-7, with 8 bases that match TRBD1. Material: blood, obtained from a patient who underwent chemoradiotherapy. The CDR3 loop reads CASSTWTGNEQYF. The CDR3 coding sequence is TGTGCCAGTAGTACCTGGACAGGGAACGAGCAGTACTTC.